This note documents a single T cell receptor (beta chain) sequence. The source of the sample is a study of blood T cells in healthy people across ages. Isolated per sample were at least 6 million PBMCs. Extraction yielded at least 5 micrograms of total RNA per sample. Per the germline V gene, CDR1 is MNHEY and CDR2 is SVGEGT. The CDR3 sequence is 14 residues long. V was cut by 4 bases and J by 6 bases, with 15 bases left in between. Through a sample-barcoded 5' primer and a J-beta primer mix, a second PCR was run for about 7 to 12 cycles. TCRdb used MiXCR to reprocess the 5' RACE reads, holding one entry per CDR3 protein. This sample has about 720,000 distinct CDR3 sequences; 20% to 25% occur once, and the top ten carry approximately 3.7%. The same specimen was also included in a second study, on T cells of mothers and their children. From that report: Every mother produced more than 10 million TCR beta CDR3 reads, whereas every child provided several million.

Sequencing input: blood. This chain connects TRBV6-2 or TRBV6-3 to TRBJ1-2; possible D gene TRBD1, 5 bases. The TCR comes from a boy aged 5 to 17 in good health. In nucleotides, the CDR3 is TGTGCCAGCAGTTCCCGGCAGGGAAGGGATGGCTACACCTTC. It encodes CASSSRQGRDGYTF.